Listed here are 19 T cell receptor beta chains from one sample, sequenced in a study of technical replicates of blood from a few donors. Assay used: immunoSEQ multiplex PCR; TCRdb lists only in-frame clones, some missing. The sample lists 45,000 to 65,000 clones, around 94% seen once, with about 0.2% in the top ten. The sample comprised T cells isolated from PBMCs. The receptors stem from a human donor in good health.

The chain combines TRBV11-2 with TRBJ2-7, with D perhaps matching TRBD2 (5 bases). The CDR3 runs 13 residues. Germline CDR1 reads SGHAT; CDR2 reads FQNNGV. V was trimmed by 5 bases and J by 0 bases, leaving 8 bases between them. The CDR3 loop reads CASSPGSSYEQYF. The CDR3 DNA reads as TGTGCCAGCAGCCCGGGAAGCTCCTACGAGCAGTACTTC.

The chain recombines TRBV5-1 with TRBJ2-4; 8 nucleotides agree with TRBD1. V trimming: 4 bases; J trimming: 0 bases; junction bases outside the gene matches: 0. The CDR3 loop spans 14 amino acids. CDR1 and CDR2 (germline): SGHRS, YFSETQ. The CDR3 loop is CASSGQGAKNIQYF. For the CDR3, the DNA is TGCGCCAGCAGCGGACAGGGAGCCAAAAACATTCAGTACTTC. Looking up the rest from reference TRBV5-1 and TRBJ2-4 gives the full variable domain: KAGVTQTPRYLIKTRGQQVTLSCSPISGHRSVSWYQQTPGQGLQFLFEYFSETQRNKGNFPGRFSGRQFSNSRSEMNVSTLELGDSALYLCASSGQGAKNIQYFGAGTRLSVL.

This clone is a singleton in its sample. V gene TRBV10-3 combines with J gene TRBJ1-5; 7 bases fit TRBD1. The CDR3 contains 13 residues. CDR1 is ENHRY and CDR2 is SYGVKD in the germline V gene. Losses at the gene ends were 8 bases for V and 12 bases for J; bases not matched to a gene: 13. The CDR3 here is CAIGGSETGVQHF. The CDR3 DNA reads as TGTGCCATCGGTGGGAGCGAAACAGGGGTCCAGCATTTT.

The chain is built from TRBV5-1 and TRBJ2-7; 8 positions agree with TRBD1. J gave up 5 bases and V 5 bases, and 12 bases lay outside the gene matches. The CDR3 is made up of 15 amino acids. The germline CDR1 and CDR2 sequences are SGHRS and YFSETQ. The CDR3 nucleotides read TGCGCCAGCAGGACCCTCGGGACAGGCTCGAACGAGCAGTACTTC. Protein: CASRTLGTGSNEQYF.

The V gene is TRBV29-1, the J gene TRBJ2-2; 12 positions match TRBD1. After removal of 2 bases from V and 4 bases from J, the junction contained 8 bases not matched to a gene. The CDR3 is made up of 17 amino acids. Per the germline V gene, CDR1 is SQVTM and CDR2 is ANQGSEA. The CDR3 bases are TGCAGCGTTGAACCCCGGGACAGGGGGCCTGCCACCGGGGAGCTGTTTTTT. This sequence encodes CSVEPRDRGPATGELFF.

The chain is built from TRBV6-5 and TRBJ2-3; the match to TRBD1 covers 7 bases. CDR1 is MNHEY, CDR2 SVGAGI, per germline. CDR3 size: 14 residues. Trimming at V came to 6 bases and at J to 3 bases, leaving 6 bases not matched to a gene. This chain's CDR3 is CASRLQTGTDTQYF. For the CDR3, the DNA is TGTGCCAGCAGACTACAGACAGGGACAGATACGCAGTATTTT.

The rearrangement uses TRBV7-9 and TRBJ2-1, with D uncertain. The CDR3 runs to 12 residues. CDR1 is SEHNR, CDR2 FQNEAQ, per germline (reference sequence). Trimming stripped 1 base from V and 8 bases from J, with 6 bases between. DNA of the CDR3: TGTGCCAGCAGCTTAGAGCTATATGAGCAGTTCTTC. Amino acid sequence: CASSLELYEQFF.

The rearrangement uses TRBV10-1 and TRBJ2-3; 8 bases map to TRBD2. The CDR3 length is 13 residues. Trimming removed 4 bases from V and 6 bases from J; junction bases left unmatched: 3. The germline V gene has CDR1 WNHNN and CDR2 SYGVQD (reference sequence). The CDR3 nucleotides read TGCGCCAGCAGTGTCGGGGGGGCGGATACGCAGTATTTT. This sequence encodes CASSVGGADTQYF.

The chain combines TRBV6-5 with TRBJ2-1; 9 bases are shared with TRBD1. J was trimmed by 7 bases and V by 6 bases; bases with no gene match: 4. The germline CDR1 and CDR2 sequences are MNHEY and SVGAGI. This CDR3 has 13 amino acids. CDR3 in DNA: TGTGCCAGCAGCCCGGGACAGGGAAATGAGCAGTTCTTC. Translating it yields CASSPGQGNEQFF.

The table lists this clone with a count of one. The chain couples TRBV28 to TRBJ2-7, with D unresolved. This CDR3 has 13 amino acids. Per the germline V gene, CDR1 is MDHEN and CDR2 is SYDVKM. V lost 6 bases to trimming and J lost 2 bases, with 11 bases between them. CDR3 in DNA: TGTGCCAGCAGAGTTCAGGTACCCTACGAGCAGTACTTC. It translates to CASRVQVPYEQYF.

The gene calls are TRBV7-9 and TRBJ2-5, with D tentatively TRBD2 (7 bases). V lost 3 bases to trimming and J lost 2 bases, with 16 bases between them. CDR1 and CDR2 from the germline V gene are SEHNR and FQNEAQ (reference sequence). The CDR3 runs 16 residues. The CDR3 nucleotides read TGTGCCAGCAGCTTCGGCGGGGGCCGTAATCAAGAGACCCAGTACTTC. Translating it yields CASSFGGGRNQETQYF.

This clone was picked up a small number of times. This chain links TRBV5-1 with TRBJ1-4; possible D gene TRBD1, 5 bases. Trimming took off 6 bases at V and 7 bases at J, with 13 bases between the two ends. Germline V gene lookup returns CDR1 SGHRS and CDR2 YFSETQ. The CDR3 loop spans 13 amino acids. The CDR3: CASNSGRGEKLFF. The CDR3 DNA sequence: TGCGCCAGCAACTCAGGGAGGGGTGAAAAACTGTTTTTT.

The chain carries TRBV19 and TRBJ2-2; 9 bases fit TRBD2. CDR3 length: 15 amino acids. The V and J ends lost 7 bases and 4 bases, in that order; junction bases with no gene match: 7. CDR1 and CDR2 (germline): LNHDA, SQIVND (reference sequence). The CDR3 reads CASIGLALGTGELFF. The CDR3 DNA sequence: TGTGCCAGTATCGGACTAGCGTTAGGCACCGGGGAGCTGTTTTTT.

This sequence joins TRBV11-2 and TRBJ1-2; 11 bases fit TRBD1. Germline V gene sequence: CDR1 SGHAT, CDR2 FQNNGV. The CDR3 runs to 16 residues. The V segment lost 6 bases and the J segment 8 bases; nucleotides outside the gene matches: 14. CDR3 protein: CASRIMGTGGSRGYTF. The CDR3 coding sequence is TGTGCCAGCAGAATAATGGGGACAGGGGGATCTCGGGGCTACACCTTC.

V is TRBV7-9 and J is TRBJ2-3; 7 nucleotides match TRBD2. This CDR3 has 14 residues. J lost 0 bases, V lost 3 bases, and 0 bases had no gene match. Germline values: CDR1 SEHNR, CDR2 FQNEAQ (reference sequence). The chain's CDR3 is CASSLRGSTDTQYF. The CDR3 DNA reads TGTGCCAGCAGCTTGCGGGGGAGCACAGATACGCAGTATTTT.

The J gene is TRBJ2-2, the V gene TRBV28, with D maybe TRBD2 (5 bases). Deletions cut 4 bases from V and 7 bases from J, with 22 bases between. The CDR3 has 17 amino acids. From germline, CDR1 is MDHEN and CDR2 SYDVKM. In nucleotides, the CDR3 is TGTGCCAGCAGTTCCCCCACCGACATGGCCCGGGGCGGGGAGCTGTTTTTT. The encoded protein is CASSSPTDMARGGELFF.

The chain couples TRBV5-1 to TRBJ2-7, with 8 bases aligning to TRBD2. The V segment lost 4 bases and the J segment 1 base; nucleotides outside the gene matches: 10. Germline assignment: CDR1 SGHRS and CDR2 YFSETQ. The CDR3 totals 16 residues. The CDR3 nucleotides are TGCGCCAGCAGCGCGGCTGCGGGGGGCCCTTCCTACGAGCAGTACTTC. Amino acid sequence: CASSAAAGGPSYEQYF.

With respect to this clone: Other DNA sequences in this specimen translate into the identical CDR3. The CDR3 loop reads CASKLAGGQETQYF. DNA of the CDR3: TGCGCCAGCAAACTAGCGGGGGGGCAAGAGACCCAGTACTTC. The chain links TRBV10-2 to TRBJ2-5; 13 bases line up with TRBD2. Per germline, CDR1 WSHSY and CDR2 SAAADI. The CDR3 totals 14 residues. V lost 7 bases to trimming and J lost 2 bases; unmatched junction nucleotides: 1.

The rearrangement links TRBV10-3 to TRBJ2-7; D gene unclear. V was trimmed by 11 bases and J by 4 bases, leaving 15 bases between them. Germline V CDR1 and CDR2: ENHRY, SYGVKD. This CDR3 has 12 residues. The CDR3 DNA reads TGTGCCCTCGACCCTGAGGATTACGAGCAGTACTTC. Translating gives CALDPEDYEQYF.